Listed here are 22 T cell receptor beta chains from one sample, sequenced in a study of control samples from healthy donors and cancer patients. The table came from immunoSEQ multiplex PCR; TCRdb's copy has only in-frame clones and leaves some out. The repertoire holds about 140,000 clones, 94% seen once, with about 12% in the top ten. The source material was blood. The receptors here all came from a man between 35 and 55 years old in good health.

This chain links TRBV6-2 or TRBV6-3 with TRBJ2-3; 8 bases are a match to TRBD1. V lost 6 bases, J lost 3 bases, and 2 bases stayed unmatched. The germline CDR1 and CDR2 sequences are MNHEY and SVGEGT. The CDR3 sequence is 13 residues long. The CDR3: CASSRDRTDTQYF. The CDR3 DNA is TGTGCCAGCAGCCGGGACAGGACAGATACGCAGTATTTT.

This clone was observed a single time. This chain uses TRBV24-1 with TRBJ2-1; D gene ambiguous. V was pared by 4 bases and J by 0 bases, with 9 bases between. The CDR3 covers 15 residues. Germline V CDR1 and CDR2: KGHDR, SFDVKD. CDR3 coding DNA: TGTGCCACCAGTGAGAGTAGGCACTCCTACAATGAGCAGTTCTTC. As protein: CATSESRHSYNEQFF.

The rearrangement joins TRBV25-1 to TRBJ2-1; D not certain. V was clipped by 5 bases and J by 8 bases, with 10 bases between them. CDR1 is MGHDK, CDR2 SYGVNS, per germline. There are 12 residues in the CDR3. The CDR3 sequence: CASSTAIDEQFF. The CDR3 nucleotides read TGTGCCAGCAGTACGGCTATCGATGAGCAGTTCTTC.

The rearrangement joins TRBV28 to TRBJ2-5, with 7 bases identical to TRBD1. The CDR3 has 14 amino acids. CDR1 is MDHEN and CDR2 is SYDVKM in the germline V gene. The junction had 7 bases not matched to a gene; V was cut back by 3 bases and J by 6 bases. The CDR3 region is CASSFTGTAKTQYF. Written as DNA, the CDR3 is TGTGCCAGCAGTTTCACCGGGACAGCGAAGACCCAGTACTTC.

The rearrangement joins TRBV5-1 to TRBJ1-1; 9 bases match TRBD1. The length of the CDR3 is 15 residues. Germline V CDR1 and CDR2: SGHRS, YFSETQ. With 4 bases clipped from V and 3 bases from J, the junction kept 7 bases outside the gene matches. In DNA, the CDR3 is TGCGCCAGCAGCGGGACAGGGTCTCTGGACACTGAAGCTTTCTTT. Amino acid sequence: CASSGTGSLDTEAFF. Full variable domain (outside the CDR3, taken from reference TRBV5-1 and TRBJ1-1): KAGVTQTPRYLIKTRGQQVTLSCSPISGHRSVSWYQQTPGQGLQFLFEYFSETQRNKGNFPGRFSGRQFSNSRSEMNVSTLELGDSALYLCASSGTGSLDTEAFFGQGTRLTVV.

The chain recombines TRBV9 with TRBJ2-7; possible D gene TRBD1, 6 bases. The CDR3 totals 15 residues. Trimming took off 3 bases at V and 1 base at J, with 14 bases between the two ends. Germline V gene data show CDR1 as SGDLS and CDR2 as YYNGEE. CDR3 in DNA: TGTGCCAGCAGCGGACCGGGACAACGATCCTACGAGCAGTACTTC. This encodes CASSGPGQRSYEQYF. Combining the CDR3 with reference TRBV9 and TRBJ2-7 gives the whole variable domain DSGVTQTPKHLITATGQRVTLRCSPRSGDLSVYWYQQSLDQGLQFLIQYYNGEERAKGNILERFSAQQFPDLHSELNLSSLELGDSALYFCASSGPGQRSYEQYFGPGTRLTVT.

The rearrangement joins TRBV7-9 to TRBJ1-5; the D gene is possibly TRBD1 (6 bases). The CDR3 loop spans 15 amino acids. CDR1 is SEHNR, CDR2 FQNEAQ, per germline (reference sequence). V was trimmed by 5 bases and J by 0 bases, leaving 11 bases between them. The CDR3 bases are TGTGCCAGCAGCCTAACAGGGACTAGCAATCAGCCCCAGCATTTT. Its protein is CASSLTGTSNQPQHF.

This clone was seen just once. The J gene is TRBJ1-1, the V gene TRBV6-6, with TRBD1 as a possible D gene (6 bases). Trimming took off 4 bases at V and 0 bases at J, with 9 bases between the two ends. The CDR3 contains 14 residues. The germline CDR1 and CDR2 sequences are MNHNY and SVGAGI (reference sequence). The CDR3 spells CASSWTAMNTEAFF. CDR3 bases: TGTGCCAGCAGTTGGACAGCGATGAACACTGAAGCTTTCTTT.

The CDR3: CASRRQGTNEKLFF. The CDR3 DNA reads as TGTGCCAGCAGGCGACAGGGAACTAATGAAAAACTGTTTTTT. The rearrangement links TRBV5-6 to TRBJ1-4, with 7 bases fitting TRBD1. The CDR3 is made up of 14 amino acids. Germline V CDR1 and CDR2: SGHDT, YYEEEE. The junction had 2 bases not matched to a gene; V was cut back by 5 bases and J by 1 base.

This clone was recorded only once. The rearrangement joins TRBV9 to TRBJ1-1, with TRBD1 matching 12 bases. The CDR3 runs 16 residues. Per germline, CDR1 SGDLS and CDR2 YYNGEE. J lost 0 bases, V lost 5 bases, and 5 bases had no gene match. CDR3 coding DNA: TGTGCCAGCAGGGGACAGGGGGCGCGAATGAACACTGAAGCTTTCTTT. Encoded protein: CASRGQGARMNTEAFF.

This chain joins TRBV9 and TRBJ2-5; D might be TRBD1 (6 bases). V lost 7 bases to trimming and J lost 1 base, with 14 bases between them. The CDR3 loop spans 14 amino acids. The germline gives CDR1 SGDLS, CDR2 YYNGEE. This CDR3 is CASSRTDFQETQYF. The CDR3 DNA reads TGTGCCAGCTCCCGGACAGACTTCCAAGAGACCCAGTACTTC. Based on the CDR3 plus reference TRBV9 and TRBJ2-5, the full variable domain is DSGVTQTPKHLITATGQRVTLRCSPRSGDLSVYWYQQSLDQGLQFLIQYYNGEERAKGNILERFSAQQFPDLHSELNLSSLELGDSALYFCASSRTDFQETQYFGPGTRLLVL.

The V call is TRBV7-9, the J call TRBJ1-3; D gene uncertain. The germline gives CDR1 SEHNR, CDR2 FQNEAQ (reference sequence). The ends were cut back, 1 base at V and 2 bases at J, with 12 bases in the middle. CDR3 length: 16 amino acids. CDR3 nucleotide sequence: TGTGCCAGCAGCTTAGGGCGTCCCAGCGCTGGAAACACCATATATTTT. It encodes CASSLGRPSAGNTIYF.

The genes are TRBV30 and TRBJ2-1; D gene unclear. Germline loops: CDR1 GTSNPN, CDR2 SVGIG (reference sequence). This CDR3 is built from 12 residues. V was pared by 0 bases and J by 10 bases, with 10 bases between. CDR3 amino acids: CAWSVSSREQFF. In nucleotides, the CDR3 is TGTGCCTGGAGTGTAAGTAGCCGCGAGCAGTTCTTC.

This rearrangement joins TRBV6-5 to TRBJ2-5, with TRBD1 matching over 7 bases. The CDR3 is 15 residues long. With 2 bases clipped from V and 1 base from J, the junction kept 4 bases outside the gene matches. In germline, CDR1 is MNHEY, CDR2 SVGAGI. The CDR3 region is CASSYAGGIQETQYF. The CDR3 DNA is TGTGCCAGCAGTTACGCAGGGGGAATCCAAGAGACCCAGTACTTC.

This chain links TRBV4-1 with TRBJ1-6; perhaps TRBD1 as D (6 bases). The V gene's germline CDR1 is MGHRA and CDR2 YSYEKL. V was pared by 0 bases and J by 5 bases, with 8 bases between. The length of the CDR3 is 15 residues. DNA for the CDR3: TGCGCCAGCAGCCAAGACAGGGGTGATAATTCACCCCTCCACTTT. Encoded protein: CASSQDRGDNSPLHF.

This clone occurred a few times. The chain has TRBV19 and TRBJ1-6, with TRBD1 as a possible D gene (6 bases). Germline CDR1 is LNHDA and CDR2 is SQIVND (reference sequence). V was clipped by 5 bases and J by 11 bases, with 13 bases between them. The CDR3 contains 13 residues. The CDR3 coding sequence is TGTGCCAGTAGTCCGAAACAGGGAGCACCCCTCCACTTT. As protein: CASSPKQGAPLHF.

The chain carries TRBV15 and TRBJ2-7; D ambiguous. Germline V gene sequence: CDR1 LNHNV, CDR2 YYDKDF (reference sequence). The V gene lost 0 bases and the J gene lost 7 bases, with 7 bases spanning the gap. There are 12 residues in the CDR3. This CDR3 is CATSREVREQYF. CDR3 bases: TGTGCCACCAGCAGAGAAGTACGGGAGCAGTACTTC.

The chain uses TRBV18 and TRBJ1-4, with D unresolved. V lost 2 bases to trimming and J lost 0 bases, with 4 bases between them. This CDR3 contains 14 residues. Germline V lookup: CDR1 KGHSH, CDR2 LQKENI. For the CDR3, the DNA is TGTGCCAGCTCACCAACAGCAACTAATGAAAAACTGTTTTTT. The encoded protein is CASSPTATNEKLFF.

The genes are TRBV27 and TRBJ2-6; 9 bases are shared with TRBD1. J gave up 2 bases and V 5 bases, and 16 bases lay outside the gene matches. Germline CDR1 and CDR2: MNHEY and SMNVEV (reference sequence). The CDR3 is 20 amino acids. The CDR3 sequence: CASSPVYGDRDITGANVLTF. The CDR3 nucleotides read TGTGCCAGCAGTCCCGTCTACGGGGACAGGGACATCACTGGGGCCAACGTCCTGACTTTC.

V and J are TRBV5-1 and TRBJ1-2, with 11 bases lining up with TRBD1. CDR1 is SGHRS, CDR2 YFSETQ, per germline. There are 15 residues in the CDR3. With 4 bases clipped from V and 1 base from J, the junction kept 3 bases outside the gene matches. The CDR3, as DNA: TGCGCCAGCAGCGCGGGACAGGGGGTTAACTATGGCTACACCTTC. Translated, it gives CASSAGQGVNYGYTF.

The table lists this clone with a count of one. V is TRBV10-3 and J is TRBJ2-5; D may be TRBD1 (5 bases). In germline, CDR1 is ENHRY, CDR2 SYGVKD. The CDR3 runs to 11 residues. V gave up 8 bases and J gave up 3 bases, with 7 bases separating them. CDR3 protein: CAIGREETQYF. The CDR3 region has the DNA TGTGCCATCGGCAGGGAAGAGACCCAGTACTTC.

This clone appeared a single time. The chain combines TRBV10-3 with TRBJ2-1, with 7 nucleotides matching TRBD2. J lost 8 bases, V lost 4 bases, and 5 bases had no gene match. Germline values: CDR1 ENHRY, CDR2 SYGVKD. The CDR3 is 13 amino acids. The CDR3 sequence: CAISGGSGYEQFF. The DNA for the CDR3 is TGTGCCATCAGTGGCGGGAGTGGTTATGAGCAGTTCTTC.